The T cell receptor beta chain described here comes from a study of regulatory T cells in long-lasting Graves disease. Whole-study findings and limits: Repertoires from persistent disease leaned toward TRBV28, TRBJ1-2 and TRBJ2-5. In persistent patients, shared public clonotypes (roughly 2,800) outnumbered those in new patients (approximately 970).

The time point: persistent/refractory GD, antithyroid drugs over 5 years with positive TRAb. From RNA extracted from PBMCs, the TCR library was made. About this clonotype: What it recognizes is unknown.

Arm-PCR of CDR3 regions and iRepertoire HTBI primers were the basis on which TCR beta libraries were built. TCRdb reprocessed the multiplex PCR reads with MiXCR, giving one entry per CDR3 protein. Of about 470,000 distinct CDR3 sequences detected, around a fifth appear once; the ten largest clones hold 6.5% to 9%. V lost 5 bases and J 5 bases, leaving 15 bases between the germline ends. CDR3 length equals 14 residues. The J gene is TRBJ2-5, the V gene TRBV12-3 or TRBV12-4; no clear D. This TCR was sampled from a female donor with Graves disease. The sequences come from peripheral blood mononuclear cells (PBMCs), collected when the disease was refractory, from a patient treated with antithyroid drugs. The CDR3 DNA reads as TGTGCCAGCAGTACCGGGTCCTCACGGGAGACCCAGTACTTC. This sequence encodes CASSTGSSRETQYF.